Listed here are 2 T cell receptor beta chains from one sample, sequenced in a study of T-cell reconstitution after alpha-beta-depleted transplantation in children. Unique molecular identifiers were incorporated during preparation of the TCRbeta library. TCRdb reanalysed the PCR reads using MiXCR and keeps one entry per CDR3 protein. This table has 150,000 to 250,000 distinct CDR3 sequences, less than 15% appearing once. The sequences come from PBMCs from the stem cell graft donor, collected from the stem cell graft. All receptors come from a human donor who donated a stem cell graft to a child with acute lymphoblastic leukemia.

This clonotype was seen ten or more times. The chain has TRBV10-3 and TRBJ2-7; TRBD1 or TRBD2 may be the D gene (5 bases each). The V end was cut by 6 bases, the J end by 0 bases, with 9 bases between. Germline V gene sequence: CDR1 ENHRY, CDR2 SYGVKD. The CDR3 totals 13 residues. CDR3 in DNA: TGTGCCATCAGGAGGGACCTCTCCTACGAGCAGTACTTC. Its translation is CAIRRDLSYEQYF.

This clonotype was found many times. The chain links TRBV29-1 to TRBJ2-3; TRBD2 matches at 8 bases. Germline CDR1 and CDR2: SQVTM and ANQGSEA. The ends lost 7 bases at V and 6 bases at J; junction bases unmatched: 12. The CDR3 is made up of 14 amino acids. As DNA, the CDR3 is TGCAGCGCAGAAACTAGCGGAGGTTTGGATACGCAGTATTTT. It yields the protein CSAETSGGLDTQYF.